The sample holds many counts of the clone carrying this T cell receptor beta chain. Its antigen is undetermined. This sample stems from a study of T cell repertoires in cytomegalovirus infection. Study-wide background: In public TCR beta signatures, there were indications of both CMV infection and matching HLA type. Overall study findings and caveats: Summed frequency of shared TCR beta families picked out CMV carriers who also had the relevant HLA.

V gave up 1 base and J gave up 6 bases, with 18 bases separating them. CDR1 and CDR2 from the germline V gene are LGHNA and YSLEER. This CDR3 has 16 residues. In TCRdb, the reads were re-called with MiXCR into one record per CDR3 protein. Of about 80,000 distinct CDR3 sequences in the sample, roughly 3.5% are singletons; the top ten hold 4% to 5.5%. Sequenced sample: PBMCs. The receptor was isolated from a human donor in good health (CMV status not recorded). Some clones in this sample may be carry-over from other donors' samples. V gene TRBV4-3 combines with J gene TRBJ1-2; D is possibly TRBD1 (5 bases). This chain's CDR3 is CASSQALPGRGDGYTF. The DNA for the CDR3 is TGCGCCAGCAGCCAAGCCTTACCGGGGAGGGGAGATGGCTACACCTTC.